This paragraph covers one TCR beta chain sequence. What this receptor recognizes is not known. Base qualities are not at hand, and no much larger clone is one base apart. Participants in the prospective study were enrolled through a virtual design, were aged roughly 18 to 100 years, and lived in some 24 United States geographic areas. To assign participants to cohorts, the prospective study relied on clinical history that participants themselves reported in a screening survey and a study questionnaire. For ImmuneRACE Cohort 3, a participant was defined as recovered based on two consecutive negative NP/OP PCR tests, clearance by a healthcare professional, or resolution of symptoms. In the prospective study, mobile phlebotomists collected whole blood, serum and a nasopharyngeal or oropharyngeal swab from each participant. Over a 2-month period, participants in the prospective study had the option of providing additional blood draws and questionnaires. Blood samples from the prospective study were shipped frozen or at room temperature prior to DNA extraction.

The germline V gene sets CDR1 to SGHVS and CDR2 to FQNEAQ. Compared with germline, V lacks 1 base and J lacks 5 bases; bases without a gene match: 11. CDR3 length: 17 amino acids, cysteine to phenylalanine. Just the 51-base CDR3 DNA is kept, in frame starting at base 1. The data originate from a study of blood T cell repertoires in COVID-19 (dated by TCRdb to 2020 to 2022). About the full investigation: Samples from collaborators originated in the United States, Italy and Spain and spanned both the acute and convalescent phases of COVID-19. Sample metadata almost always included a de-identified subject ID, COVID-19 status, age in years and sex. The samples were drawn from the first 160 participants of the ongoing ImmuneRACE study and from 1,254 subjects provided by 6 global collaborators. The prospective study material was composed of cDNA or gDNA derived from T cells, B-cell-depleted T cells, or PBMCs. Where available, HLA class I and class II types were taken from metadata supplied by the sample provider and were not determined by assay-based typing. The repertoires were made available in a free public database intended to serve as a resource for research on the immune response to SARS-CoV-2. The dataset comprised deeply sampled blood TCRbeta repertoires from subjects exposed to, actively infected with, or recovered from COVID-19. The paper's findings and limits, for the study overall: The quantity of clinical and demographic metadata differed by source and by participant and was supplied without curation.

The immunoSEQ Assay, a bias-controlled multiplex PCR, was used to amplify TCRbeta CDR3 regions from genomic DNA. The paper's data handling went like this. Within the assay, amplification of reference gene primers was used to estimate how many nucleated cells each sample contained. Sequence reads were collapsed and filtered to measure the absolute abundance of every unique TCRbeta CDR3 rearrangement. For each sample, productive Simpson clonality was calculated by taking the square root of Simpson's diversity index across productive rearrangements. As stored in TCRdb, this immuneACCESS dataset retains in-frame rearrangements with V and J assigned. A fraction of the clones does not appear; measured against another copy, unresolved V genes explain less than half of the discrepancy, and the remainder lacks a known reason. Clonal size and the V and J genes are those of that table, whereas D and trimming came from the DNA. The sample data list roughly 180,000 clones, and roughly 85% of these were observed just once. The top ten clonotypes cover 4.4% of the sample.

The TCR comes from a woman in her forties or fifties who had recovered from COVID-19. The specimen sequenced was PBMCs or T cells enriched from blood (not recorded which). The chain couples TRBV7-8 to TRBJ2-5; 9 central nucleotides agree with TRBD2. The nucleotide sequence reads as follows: TGTGCCAGCAGCTTAGGCGTTAGCGGGAGAGTGGGTGAGACCCAGTACTTC. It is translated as CASSLGVSGRVGETQYF.